This T cell receptor (beta chain) was captured in a study of T cells in Graves' hyperthyroidism and ophthalmopathy. Trimming at V came to 5 bases and at J to 4 bases, leaving 5 bases not matched to a gene. CDR1 is PRHDT, CDR2 FYEKMQ, per germline (reference sequence). CDR3 size: 15 residues. PBMCs stemmed from less than 13 ml fresh peripheral blood. TCR beta CDR3 regions were amplified from RNA. The study used the HTBI primer set for a first-round RT-PCR of the TCR CDR3. TCRdb re-derived calls from the multiplex PCR reads in MiXCR, one entry per CDR3 protein. The sample includes a few hundred thousand distinct CDR3 sequences, around a fifth seen only once; the top ten take under 55%.

Sequenced material: blood. The gene calls are TRBV13 and TRBJ2-3; TRBD2 matches 11 bases. The sequence was obtained from a woman in her 70s with Graves' ophthalmopathy. The CDR3 sequence is CASSPTSGSSDTQYF. In DNA form, the CDR3 reads TGTGCCAGCAGCCCTACTAGCGGGAGTTCAGATACGCAGTATTTT.